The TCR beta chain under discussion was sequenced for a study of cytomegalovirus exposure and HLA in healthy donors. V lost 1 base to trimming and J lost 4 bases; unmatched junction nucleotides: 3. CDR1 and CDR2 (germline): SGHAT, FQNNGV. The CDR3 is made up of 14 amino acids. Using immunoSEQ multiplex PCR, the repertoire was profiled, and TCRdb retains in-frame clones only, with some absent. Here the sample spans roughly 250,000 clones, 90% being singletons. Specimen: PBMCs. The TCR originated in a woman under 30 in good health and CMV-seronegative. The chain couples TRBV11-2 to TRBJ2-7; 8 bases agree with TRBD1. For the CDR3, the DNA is TGTGCCAGCAGCTTAGGCAGGGGGCTGTACGAGCAGTACTTC. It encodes CASSLGRGLYEQYF.